These T cell receptor beta chains were read from a single sample in a study of blood T cell repertoires in COVID-19. Sequencing was performed with immunoSEQ multiplex PCR; in TCRdb, only in-frame clones are kept and a portion is missing. The table lists about 310,000 clones, approximately 90% of them singletons. The sample consisted of PBMCs or T cells enriched from blood (not recorded which). The source is a young woman who had recovered from COVID-19. The CDR3 runs from the conserved cysteine through the conserved F or W. A D gene is named only where the DNA matches it firmly. Clone sizes are given selectively: once, few, many, or a class where the clone is expanded.

j_call	d_call	clone_size	v_call	cdr3_nt	cdr3_aa
TRBJ1-5	TRBD1	-	TRBV28	TGTGCCAGCAGTTTAGACGGGACAGGGCCGACTTCGGCCCAGCATTTT	CASSLDGTGPTSAQHF
TRBJ1-3	-	-	TRBV7-9	TGTGCCAGCAGCTTAGGCTACGGACAGGGAAACACCATATATTTT	CASSLGYGQGNTIYF
TRBJ2-1	TRBD2	-	TRBV6-1	TGTGCCAGCAGTGGTAGCGGGAGGTCGTCCTACAATGAGCAGTTCTTC	CASSGSGRSSYNEQFF
TRBJ1-1	-	-	TRBV27	TGTGCCAGCAGTCTACGGGGTTCTGAAGCTTTCTTT	CASSLRGSEAFF
TRBJ2-7	TRBD1	-	TRBV9	TGTGCCAGCAGCACCGGGACAGGGTCCTCCTACGAGCAGTACTTC	CASSTGTGSSYEQYF
TRBJ1-3	-	-	TRBV7-8	TGTGCCAGCAGCTTAGTCCTCTCTGGAAACACCATATATTTT	CASSLVLSGNTIYF
TRBJ1-2	-	-	TRBV3-1/TRBV3-2	TGTGCCAGCAGCCAAGAAAATTCGGCCCCGACTGAGGACTATGGCTACACCTTC	CASSQENSAPTEDYGYTF
TRBJ1-2	TRBD1	-	TRBV6-5	TGTGCCAGCAGTCGAGAAGGGACAGTCTATGGCTACACCTTC	CASSREGTVYGYTF
TRBJ1-2	-	-	TRBV4-3	TGCGCCAGCAGCCATTCGAGAGGGGGACGCTATGGCTACACCTTC	CASSHSRGGRYGYTF
TRBJ2-1	-	once	TRBV9	TGTGCCAGCAGCGCGGACTTTGAGGTGCATGAGCAGTTCTTC	CASSADFEVHEQFF
TRBJ2-7	TRBD2	few	TRBV9	TGTGCCAGCAGCGAACGACTAGCGCCGTTGGAGCAGTACTTC	CASSERLAPLEQYF
TRBJ1-1	TRBD1	few	TRBV4-1	TGCGCCAGCCCAACGCACAGGGGACCGAACACTGAAGCTTTCTTT	CASPTHRGPNTEAFF
TRBJ2-5	-	-	TRBV5-4	TGTGCCAGCAGACTTGGACAGCAAGAGACCCAGTACTTC	CASRLGQQETQYF
TRBJ1-1	-	once	TRBV2	TGTGCCAGCACTGCGTCGCTGAACACTGAAGCTTTCTTT	CASTASLNTEAFF
TRBJ1-5	-	few	TRBV7-2	TGTGCCAGCAGCTTAGTGAGTCATCTAAATCAGCCCCAGCATTTT	CASSLVSHLNQPQHF
TRBJ1-5	TRBD1	-	TRBV7-9	TGTGCCAGCAGCTCAGATATTGGACAGGCGGGACAGCCCCAGCATTTT	CASSSDIGQAGQPQHF
TRBJ1-5	-	-	TRBV27	TGTGCCAGCAGTGCGACAGGACCCAATCAGCCCCAGCATTTT	CASSATGPNQPQHF
TRBJ2-2	TRBD1	-	TRBV7-2	TGTGCCAGCAGCTTAGCGGGACAGGGGATCGGGGAGCTGTTTTTT	CASSLAGQGIGELFF
TRBJ1-1	TRBD1	-	TRBV28	TGTGCCAGCAGCGACCTTCCGGGACAGGGAAGAACTGAAGCTTTCTTT	CASSDLPGQGRTEAFF
TRBJ1-4	-	-	TRBV4-3	TGCGCCAGCAGCCCCGGGAGGGGTGTCGGGGAAAAACTGTTTTTT	CASSPGRGVGEKLFF
TRBJ2-1	TRBD2	-	TRBV2	TGTGCCATTACCGTGGGGACTAGCGGGAACAATGAGCAGTTCTTC	CAITVGTSGNNEQFF
TRBJ2-7	-	-	TRBV19	TGTGCCAGTTACAGGGTCGCCTACGAGCAGTACTTC	CASYRVAYEQYF
TRBJ1-1	-	-	TRBV19	TGTGCCAGTAGCACCGGGTTGGGCACTGAAGCTTTCTTT	CASSTGLGTEAFF
TRBJ2-3	-	-	TRBV7-2	TGTGCCAGCAGAGTAATAACAAGCACAGATACGCAGTATTTT	CASRVITSTDTQYF
TRBJ2-7	TRBD1	-	TRBV12-3/TRBV12-4	TGTGCCAGCAGCTGGGACAGGGAATACGAGCAGTACTTC	CASSWDREYEQYF
TRBJ2-1	TRBD2	-	TRBV6-5	TGTGCCAGCAGTTACTTTCTAGCGGCACAAACCAATGAGCAGTTCTTC	CASSYFLAAQTNEQFF
TRBJ1-1	-	once	TRBV6-2/TRBV6-3	TGTGCCAGCAGTTACGGGGCAGCTAGGAACACTGAAGCTTTCTTT	CASSYGAARNTEAFF
TRBJ1-1	-	-	TRBV5-8	TGTGCCAGCAGCCGGGGAAGGGGGGGTGAAGCTTTCTTT	CASSRGRGGEAFF
TRBJ2-7	-	-	TRBV29-1	TGCAGCGTTGGGAGGGACAGCTCCTACGAGCAGTACTTC	CSVGRDSSYEQYF
TRBJ1-2	-	-	TRBV5-5	TGTGCCAGCAGCTTGGAACAGTTTAACTATGGCTACACCTTC	CASSLEQFNYGYTF
TRBJ2-2	TRBD2	-	TRBV11-2	TGTGCCAGCTCGCCCTGGGGAGGGGCCGGGGAGCTGTTTTTT	CASSPWGGAGELFF
TRBJ1-4	-	-	TRBV19	TGTGCCAGTAGTGGTACCGCCGGTGAAAAACTGTTTTTT	CASSGTAGEKLFF
TRBJ2-5	TRBD2	-	TRBV4-3	TGCGCCAGCAGCTTGCTAGCGGGGTCAGAGACCCAGTACTTC	CASSLLAGSETQYF
TRBJ2-2	-	-	TRBV10-3	TGTGCCATACGCCATACGCCCGGCCCAGCAGCGGCCTTTGTCACCGGGGAGCTGTTTTTT	CAIRHTPGPAAAFVTGELFF
TRBJ2-1	-	-	TRBV7-6	TGTGCCAGCAGCGGAGACGGGATCCCCTCCTACAATGAGCAGTTCTTC	CASSGDGIPSYNEQFF
TRBJ2-7	-	-	TRBV4-3	TGCGCCAGCAGCCAAGATTGGTTGGAGGTGCAGTACTTC	CASSQDWLEVQYF
TRBJ1-2	-	-	TRBV5-3	TGTGCCAGAAGCCCCTGGAGGGGCGGCTACACCTTC	CARSPWRGGYTF
TRBJ1-5	-	-	TRBV2	TGTGCCAGTTTGCCCGGGGGGGGGATCGGGCCCCAGCATTTT	CASLPGGGIGPQHF
TRBJ2-1	TRBD2	-	TRBV4-1	TGCGCCAGCAGCCAAGAGATAGCGGGAGACCTCTCCTACAATGAGCAGTTCTTC	CASSQEIAGDLSYNEQFF
TRBJ1-1	TRBD1	-	TRBV5-6	TGTGCCAGCAGCTCAGGGGGCAGGATTATGAACACTGAAGCTTTCTTT	CASSSGGRIMNTEAFF
TRBJ2-7	-	once	TRBV11-3	TGTGCCAGCAGCTTAGGAGGGGGCTACGAGCAGTACTTC	CASSLGGGYEQYF
TRBJ1-3	TRBD1	-	TRBV9	TGTGCCAGCAGCGAAACCGGGACAGGGGCTGGAAACACCATATATTTT	CASSETGTGAGNTIYF
TRBJ2-5	-	once	TRBV11-2	TGTGCCAGCAGCCGAACGGGGGAACAAGAGACCCAGTACTTC	CASSRTGEQETQYF
TRBJ1-5	-	-	TRBV7-9	TGTGCCAGCAGCGCCGAAACAGAGAATAGCAATCAGCCCCAGCATTTT	CASSAETENSNQPQHF
TRBJ1-1	TRBD1	-	TRBV12-3/TRBV12-4	TGTGCCAGCAGTTGGACAGGGAACACTGAAGCTTTCTTT	CASSWTGNTEAFF
TRBJ1-3	-	-	TRBV7-6	TGTGCCAGCAGCCCAACAGGCTCTGGAAACACCATATATTTT	CASSPTGSGNTIYF